A selection of T cell receptor beta chains follows, all from one sample in a study of cytomegalovirus exposure and HLA in healthy donors. Generated by immunoSEQ multiplex PCR, the TCRdb table keeps only in-frame clones and is missing some. The data hold about 130,000 clones, with more than 65% observed a single time. Sequencing was carried out using PBMCs. The receptors come from a woman aged 55-69 years in good health and CMV-seropositive. Both conserved end residues are part of each CDR3. D genes are given only for firm matches. Rows may omit the clone size; those that give it use once, few, many or a size class.

d_gene: -
abundance: -
j_gene: TRBJ2-1
v_gene: TRBV4-1
CDR3nt: TGCGCCAGCAGCCAAGGGGTGACGGGTCAGTACAATGAGCAGTTCTTC
CDR3aa: CASSQGVTGQYNEQFF

d_gene: TRBD2
abundance: -
j_gene: TRBJ2-2
v_gene: TRBV27
CDR3nt: TGTGCCAGCAGTCCGCCGACTAGCGGGGGGGCGACCGGGGAGCTGTTTTTT
CDR3aa: CASSPPTSGGATGELFF

d_gene: TRBD2
abundance: -
j_gene: TRBJ2-7
v_gene: TRBV5-4
CDR3nt: TGTGCCAGCAGCCCCCCTGGGCCTAGCGGCCTCTACGAGCAGTACTTC
CDR3aa: CASSPPGPSGLYEQYF

d_gene: TRBD2
abundance: few
j_gene: TRBJ2-1
v_gene: TRBV9
CDR3nt: TGTGCCAGCAGTATAGCGGGGAGCTCCTACAATGAGCAGTTCTTC
CDR3aa: CASSIAGSSYNEQFF

d_gene: TRBD1
abundance: -
j_gene: TRBJ1-1
v_gene: TRBV9
CDR3nt: TGTGCCAGCAGCGCCCAGGGGGGTATAAACACTGAAGCTTTCTTT
CDR3aa: CASSAQGGINTEAFF

d_gene: -
abundance: -
j_gene: TRBJ1-1
v_gene: TRBV13
CDR3nt: TGTGCCAGCAGCTTCGCCCGGGGGGGGACCCAGAACACTGAAGCTTTCTTT
CDR3aa: CASSFARGGTQNTEAFF

d_gene: TRBD1
abundance: -
j_gene: TRBJ1-3
v_gene: TRBV5-1
CDR3nt: TGCGCCAGCAGCTGGGGGGACAGTAGGTCTGGAAACACCATATATTTT
CDR3aa: CASSWGDSRSGNTIYF

d_gene: TRBD1
abundance: -
j_gene: TRBJ1-1
v_gene: TRBV10-3
CDR3nt: TGTGCCATCAGTGACCTCAACAGGGGTTATACTGAAGCTTTCTTT
CDR3aa: CAISDLNRGYTEAFF

d_gene: -
abundance: -
j_gene: TRBJ1-2
v_gene: TRBV19
CDR3nt: TGTGCCAGTAGTATATCGCCGGGGAACTATGGCTACACCTTC
CDR3aa: CASSISPGNYGYTF

d_gene: TRBD1
abundance: -
j_gene: TRBJ1-5
v_gene: TRBV11-1
CDR3nt: TGTGCCAGCAGCGTCGACAGGGGCAGCCAGCCCCAGCATTTT
CDR3aa: CASSVDRGSQPQHF

d_gene: TRBD1
abundance: -
j_gene: TRBJ1-6
v_gene: TRBV14
CDR3nt: TGTGCCAGCAGCTTTGGGACAGCGAGCTCCTATAATTCACCCCTCCACTTT
CDR3aa: CASSFGTASSYNSPLHF

d_gene: TRBD2
abundance: -
j_gene: TRBJ2-1
v_gene: TRBV10-2
CDR3nt: TGCGCCAGCAGTCGGCTAGCGGGGGCGGGGGAGCAGTTCTTC
CDR3aa: CASSRLAGAGEQFF

d_gene: -
abundance: -
j_gene: TRBJ2-7
v_gene: TRBV7-9
CDR3nt: TGTGCCAGCAGCTTTTCTCAGGGAAGCTCCTACGAGCAGTACTTC
CDR3aa: CASSFSQGSSYEQYF

d_gene: -
abundance: -
j_gene: TRBJ1-5
v_gene: TRBV27
CDR3nt: TGTGCCAGCAGTTTATCACAGGGCTTCGATCAGCCCCAGCATTTT
CDR3aa: CASSLSQGFDQPQHF

d_gene: -
abundance: -
j_gene: TRBJ1-1
v_gene: TRBV6-7
CDR3nt: TGTGCCAGCAGTTATACTGCAGGGGATGCCGAAGCTTTCTTT
CDR3aa: CASSYTAGDAEAFF